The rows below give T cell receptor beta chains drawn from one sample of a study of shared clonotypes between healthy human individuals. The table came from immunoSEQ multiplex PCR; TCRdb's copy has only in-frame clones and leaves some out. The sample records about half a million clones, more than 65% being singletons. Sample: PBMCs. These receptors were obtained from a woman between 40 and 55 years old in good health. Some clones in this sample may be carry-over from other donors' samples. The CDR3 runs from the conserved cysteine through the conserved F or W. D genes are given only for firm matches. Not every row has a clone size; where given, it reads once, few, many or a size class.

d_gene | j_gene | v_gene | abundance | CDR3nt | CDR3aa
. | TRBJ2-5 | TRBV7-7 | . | TGTGCTAGCAGCTCAGGGGGGGGGACACAGCAAGAGACCCAGTACTTC | CASSSGGGTQQETQYF
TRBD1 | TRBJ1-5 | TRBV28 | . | TGTGCCAGCAGTTTACCCCGGGACAGGGCTCATCAGCCCCAGCATTTT | CASSLPRDRAHQPQHF
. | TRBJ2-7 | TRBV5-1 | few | TGCGCCAGCAGCTGGGGGCGGTACGAGCAGTACTTC | CASSWGRYEQYF
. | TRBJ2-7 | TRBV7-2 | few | TGTGCCAGCAGCTTAGTCCACGAGCAGTACTTC | CASSLVHEQYF
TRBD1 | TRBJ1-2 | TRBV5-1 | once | TGCGCCAGCAGCCACACAGGGGGCCGGGACTATGGCTACACCTTC | CASSHTGGRDYGYTF
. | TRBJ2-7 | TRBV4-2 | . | TGTGCCAGCAGCCAAGGAGGGGTACAGCAGTACTTC | CASSQGGVQQYF
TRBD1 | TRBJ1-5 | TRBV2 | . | TGTGCCAGCCGAGACGGACAGGTTAGCAATCAGCCCCAGCATTTT | CASRDGQVSNQPQHF
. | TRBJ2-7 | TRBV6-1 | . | TGTGCCAGCAGTGAAAGGGTCTACGAGCAGTACTTC | CASSERVYEQYF
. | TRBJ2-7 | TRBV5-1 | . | TGCGCCAGCAGCACCTCATTTAGTGGGTACGAGCAGTACTTC | CASSTSFSGYEQYF
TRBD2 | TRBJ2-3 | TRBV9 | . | TGTGCCAGCAGCCCTCGTAGCGGGAGGGCCTCAGATACGCAGTATTTT | CASSPRSGRASDTQYF
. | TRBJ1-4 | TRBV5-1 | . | TGCGCCAGCAGCTTGGGAGGAGAGAATAATGAAAAACTGTTTTTT | CASSLGGENNEKLFF
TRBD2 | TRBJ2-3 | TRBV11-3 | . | TGTGCCAGCAGCTTAGGGGGTCCCGGGACTAGCGGCATCACAGATACGCAGTATTTT | CASSLGGPGTSGITDTQYF
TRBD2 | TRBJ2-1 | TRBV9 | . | TGTGCCAGCAGCCCTAGACTAGCGGATCACAATGAGCAGTTCTTC | CASSPRLADHNEQFF
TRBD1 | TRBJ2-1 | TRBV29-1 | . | TGCAGCGTCGCCGGGACAGGGGGCGGAAATGAGCAGTTCTTC | CSVAGTGGGNEQFF
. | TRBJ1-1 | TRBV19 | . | TGTGCCAGTAGTATAGTCACATCCACTGAAGCTTTCTTT | CASSIVTSTEAFF
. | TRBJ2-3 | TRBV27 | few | TGTGCCAGCAGTGGGCACACAGATACGCAGTATTTT | CASSGHTDTQYF
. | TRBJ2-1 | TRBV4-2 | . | TGTGCCAGCAGCCAATTCTCGGAGGGCGGCGTTGAGCAGTTCTTC | CASSQFSEGGVEQFF
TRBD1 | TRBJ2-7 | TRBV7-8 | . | TGTGCCAGCAGCTTAGGGACAGGGGAGGAGCAGTACTTC | CASSLGTGEEQYF
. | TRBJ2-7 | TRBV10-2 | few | TGCGCCAGCAGTGAGTCTTCGGGACTCCGCTACGAGCAGTACTTC | CASSESSGLRYEQYF
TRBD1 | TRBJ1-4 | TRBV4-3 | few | TGCGCCAGCAGCCGAAATCCGGGGCCGGGACAGACTAATGAAAAACTGTTTTTT | CASSRNPGPGQTNEKLFF
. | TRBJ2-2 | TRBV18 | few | TGTGCCAGCTCTCTCGCCAGGTTCGACACCGGGGAGCTGTTTTTT | CASSLARFDTGELFF
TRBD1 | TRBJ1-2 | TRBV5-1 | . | TGCGCCAGCAGCTCGGGACAGAATAACTATGGCTACACCTTC | CASSSGQNNYGYTF
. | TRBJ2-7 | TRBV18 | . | TGTGCCAGCTCACCCCGGGCCTCTGAGCAGTACTTC | CASSPRASEQYF
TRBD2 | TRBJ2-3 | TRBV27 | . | TGTGCCAGCAGTTTAGGACTAGCGGCCACAGATACGCAGTATTTT | CASSLGLAATDTQYF
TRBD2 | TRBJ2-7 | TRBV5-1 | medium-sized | TGCGCCAGCAGTACTAGCGGGAGTAGATCCTACGAGCAGTACTTC | CASSTSGSRSYEQYF
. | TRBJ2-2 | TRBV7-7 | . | TGTGCTAGCAGCGCAACTAGAACCGGGGAGCTGTTTTTT | CASSATRTGELFF
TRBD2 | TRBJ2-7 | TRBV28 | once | TGTGCCAGCAGTTTAGGGCTAGCGGGAGTTGAGCAGTACTTC | CASSLGLAGVEQYF
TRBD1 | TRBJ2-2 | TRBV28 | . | TGTGCCAGCAGTTTAGGGGACAGGTTTATCCTTAACACCGGGGAGCTGTTTTTT | CASSLGDRFILNTGELFF
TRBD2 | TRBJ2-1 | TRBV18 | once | TGTGCCAGCTCACCTAGCGGGAGCTGGAACAATGAGCAGTTCTTC | CASSPSGSWNNEQFF
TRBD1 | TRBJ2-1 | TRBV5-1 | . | TGCGCCAGCAGCTTGGGGTCAGGGACAGGGTCCCTAGATGAGCAGTTCTTC | CASSLGSGTGSLDEQFF
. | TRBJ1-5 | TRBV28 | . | TGTGCCAGCGGGATACAGGGTTGGAGCAATCAGCCCCAGCATTTT | CASGIQGWSNQPQHF
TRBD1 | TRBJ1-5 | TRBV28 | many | TGTGCCAGCAGTTTTGGGGACAGGGACAATCAGCCCCAGCATTTT | CASSFGDRDNQPQHF
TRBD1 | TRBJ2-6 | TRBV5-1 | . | TGCGCCAGCAGCCCCCGGACAGGGGGCATCACTGGGGCCAACGTCCTGACTTTC | CASSPRTGGITGANVLTF
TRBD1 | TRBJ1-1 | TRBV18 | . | TGTGCCAGCTTAGCGACAGGGACCACTGAAGCTTTCTTT | CASLATGTTEAFF
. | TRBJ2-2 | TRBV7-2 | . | TGTGCCAGCAGCTTAAATCCAGGGGCGAACACCGGGGAGCTGTTTTTT | CASSLNPGANTGELFF
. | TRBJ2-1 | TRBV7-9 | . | TGTGCCAGCAGCTTACCCTTCTCTGCGGGAACTTTCTACAATGAGCAGTTCTTC | CASSLPFSAGTFYNEQFF
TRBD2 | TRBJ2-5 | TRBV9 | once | TGTGCCAGCAGCGTACAAGGACTAGCGGGAAAAGAGACCCAGTACTTC | CASSVQGLAGKETQYF
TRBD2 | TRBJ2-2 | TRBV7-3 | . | TGTGCCAGCAGCCAGTATAGCGGGACTTTCCCCGGGGAGCTGTTTTTT | CASSQYSGTFPGELFF
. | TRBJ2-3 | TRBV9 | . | TGTGCCAGCAGCCGGAGGCAGGGGAACTCAGATACGCAGTATTTT | CASSRRQGNSDTQYF
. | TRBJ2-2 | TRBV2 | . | TGTGCCAGCAGTGAGATCAGCTACACCGGGGAGCTGTTTTTT | CASSEISYTGELFF
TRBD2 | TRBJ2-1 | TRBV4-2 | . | TGTGCCAGCAGCCCCGTGGGGGGACTAGCCCATGAGCAGTTCTTC | CASSPVGGLAHEQFF
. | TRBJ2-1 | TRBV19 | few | TGTGCCAGTAGTATAGACGGAGGTCTCAATGAGCAGTTCTTC | CASSIDGGLNEQFF
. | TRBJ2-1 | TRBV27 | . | TGTGCCAGCAGAACAAGGTTTGAGCAGTTCTTC | CASRTRFEQFF
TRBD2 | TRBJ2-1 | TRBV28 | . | TGTGCCAGCAGTTTTATCACCGGACTAGCGGGAGTGGGTGAGCAGTTCTTC | CASSFITGLAGVGEQFF
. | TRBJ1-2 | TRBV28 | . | TGTGCCAGCAGTCCCGACGGGCTAGGCGGCTACACCTTC | CASSPDGLGGYTF
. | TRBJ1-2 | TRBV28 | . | TGTGCCAGCAGCCCCCCCGGCAGGGTTGATGGCTACACCTTC | CASSPPGRVDGYTF